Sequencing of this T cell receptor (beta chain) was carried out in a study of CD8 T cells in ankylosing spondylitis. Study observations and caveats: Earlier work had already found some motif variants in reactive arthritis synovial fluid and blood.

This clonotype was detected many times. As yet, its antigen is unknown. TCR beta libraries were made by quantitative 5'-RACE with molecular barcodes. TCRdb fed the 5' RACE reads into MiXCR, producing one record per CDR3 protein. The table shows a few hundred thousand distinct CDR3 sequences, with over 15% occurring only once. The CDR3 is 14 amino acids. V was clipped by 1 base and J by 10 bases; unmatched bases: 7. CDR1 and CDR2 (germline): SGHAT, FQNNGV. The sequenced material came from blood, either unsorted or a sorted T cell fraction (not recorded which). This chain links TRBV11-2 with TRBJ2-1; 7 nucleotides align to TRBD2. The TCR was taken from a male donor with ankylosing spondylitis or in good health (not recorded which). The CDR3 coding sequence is TGTGCCAGCAGCTTAGCGGGGGGAGTCCTAGAGCAGTTCTTC. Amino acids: CASSLAGGVLEQFF.